This TCR beta chain emerged from a study of blood T cells in healthy people across ages. A second PCR, run for roughly 7 to 12 cycles, used a sample-barcoded 5' primer plus a J-beta primer mix. Each CDR3 protein is one row after TCRdb ran MiXCR on the 5' RACE reads. The table shows about 630,000 distinct CDR3 sequences, with 20% to 25% occurring only once. The J segment lost 5 bases and the V segment lost 3 bases, leaving 4 bases of the junction unmatched. CDR3 length equals 15 residues. Germline values: CDR1 SNHLY, CDR2 FYNNEI. Each donor's blood draw was ten milliliters of peripheral blood. The sample was blood. This sequence originates from a man in his 70s in good health. The genes are TRBV2 and TRBJ2-1, with 10 bases that match TRBD2. Here the CDR3 reads CASSEASGRNNEQFF. CDR3 nucleotide sequence: TGTGCCAGCAGTGAGGCTAGCGGGAGAAACAATGAGCAGTTCTTC.